The clone carrying this T cell receptor (beta chain) was found a few times. This sample stems from a study of T-cell reconstitution after alpha-beta-depleted transplantation in children. A TCRbeta library incorporating unique molecular identifiers was prepared. TCRdb passed the PCR reads through MiXCR, listing each CDR3 protein once. The repertoire holds 500,000 to 600,000 distinct CDR3 sequences, with over 25% as singletons. The sequences come from PBMCs from the stem cell graft donor, collected from the stem cell graft. This sequence originates from a human donor who donated a stem cell graft to a child with aplastic anemia.

As DNA, the CDR3 is TGTGCCAGCAGTCCCCATAGCGGGTGGGGATACAATGAGCAGTTCTTC. It codes for CASSPHSGWGYNEQFF. The chain employs TRBV28 and TRBJ2-1; 7 nucleotides match TRBD2. Trimming at V came to 5 bases and at J to 4 bases, leaving 11 bases not matched to a gene. In germline, CDR1 is MDHEN, CDR2 SYDVKM. The CDR3 length is 16 residues. Supplemented by reference TRBV28 and TRBJ2-1, the full variable domain reads DVKVTQSSRYLVKRTGEKVFLECVQDMDHENMFWYRQDPGLGLRLIYFSYDVKMKEKGDIPEGYSVSREKKERFSLILESASTNQTSMYLCASSPHSGWGYNEQFFGPGTRLTVL.